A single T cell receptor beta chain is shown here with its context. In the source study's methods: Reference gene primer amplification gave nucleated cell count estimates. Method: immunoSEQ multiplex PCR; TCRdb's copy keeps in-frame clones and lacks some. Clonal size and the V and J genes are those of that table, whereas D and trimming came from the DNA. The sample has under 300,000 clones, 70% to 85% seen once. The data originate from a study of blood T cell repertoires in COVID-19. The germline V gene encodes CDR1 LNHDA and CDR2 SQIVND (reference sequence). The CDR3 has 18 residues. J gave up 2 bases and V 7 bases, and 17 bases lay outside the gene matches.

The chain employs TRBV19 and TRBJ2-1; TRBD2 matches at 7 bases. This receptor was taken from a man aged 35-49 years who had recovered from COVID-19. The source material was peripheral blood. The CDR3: CASTPRYEWLAAYNEQFF. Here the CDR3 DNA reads TGTGCCAGTACCCCCAGGTATGAATGGCTAGCGGCCTACAATGAGCAGTTCTTC.